This entry lists 25 T cell receptor beta chains sequenced from one sample in a study of blood T cell repertoires in COVID-19. The table came from immunoSEQ multiplex PCR; TCRdb's copy has only in-frame clones and leaves some out. Among 91,000 or so clones listed, more than 75% were seen once. The sample consisted of peripheral blood. Receptor source: a man aged 50 or older with active or convalescent COVID-19.

J is TRBJ2-7 and V is TRBV3-1 (or the pseudogene TRBV3-2); D is perhaps TRBD2 (7 bases). The germline CDR1 and CDR2 sequences are LGHDT and YNNKEL (reference sequence). V was shortened by 4 bases and J by 9 bases, with 19 bases between the two germline ends. The CDR3 totals 14 residues. The CDR3 bases are TGTGCCAGCAGCCGGGGACTACAGGGATCCCTGCAGTACGTC. This translates into CASSRGLQGSLQYV.

This chain joins TRBV28 and TRBJ1-3, with 7 bases fitting TRBD1. Germline CDR1 reads MDHEN; CDR2 reads SYDVKM. The CDR3 totals 15 residues. V was clipped by 7 bases and J by 3 bases; unmatched bases: 9. The CDR3 loop reads CASNPGGGLGNTIYF. CDR3 sequence (DNA): TGTGCCAGCAACCCTGGAGGGGGCCTTGGAAACACCATATATTTT.

This clone is medium-sized. The rearrangement links TRBV5-1 to TRBJ2-7; 8 nucleotides align to TRBD1. The trim removed 4 bases at V and 4 bases at J, leaving 10 bases unmatched. CDR1 SGHRS and CDR2 YFSETQ come from the germline V gene. The CDR3 contains 15 residues. The CDR3 reads CASSMSGQGGYEQYF. CDR3 bases: TGCGCCAGCAGCATGAGTGGACAGGGTGGGTACGAGCAGTACTTC.

The chain combines TRBV2 with TRBJ2-7, with TRBD1 identical over 7 bases. Germline V CDR1 and CDR2: SNHLY, FYNNEI. The CDR3 covers 13 residues. V was clipped by 7 bases and J by 2 bases; unmatched bases: 5. The CDR3 DNA reads TGTGCCAGCACCTTGACAGGGACCTACGAGCAGTACTTC. Its protein product is CASTLTGTYEQYF.

Only a few counts were recorded for this clone. This rearrangement joins TRBV14 to TRBJ2-3; TRBD2 matches at 9 bases. V lost 4 bases, J lost 5 bases, and 10 bases stayed unmatched. From germline, CDR1 is SGHDN and CDR2 FVKESK. CDR3 length: 16 amino acids. CDR3 loop: CASSLGTSPSRDTQYF. In DNA, the CDR3 is TGTGCCAGCAGCCTCGGGACTAGCCCGTCAAGAGATACGCAGTATTTT.

The chain recombines TRBV7-6 with TRBJ2-1; 7 nucleotides match TRBD2. The germline V gene encodes CDR1 SGHVS and CDR2 FNYEAQ. The CDR3 has 17 amino acids. Trimming removed 6 bases from V and 5 bases from J; junction bases left unmatched: 16. The CDR3 loop reads CASSRYAGTTTDNEQFF. CDR3 bases: TGTGCCAGCAGTCGATACGCCGGGACTACCACTGACAATGAGCAGTTCTTC.

A single count supports this clone. V and J are TRBV9 and TRBJ1-5; D unclear. Germline V CDR1 and CDR2: SGDLS, YYNGEE. V shed 0 bases and J shed 3 bases, with 10 bases lying between them. The CDR3 consists of 15 residues. Here the CDR3 DNA reads TGTGCCAGCAGCGTAGATGAGAACGTCAATCAGCCCCAGCATTTT. Residues: CASSVDENVNQPQHF.

This clone was picked up a small number of times. This chain connects TRBV6-4 to TRBJ1-1; D unclear. The V end lost 7 bases, the J end lost 1 base, and 13 bases lay between the germline ends. Looked up from germline, CDR1 is MRHNA and CDR2 is SNTAGT. The CDR3 loop spans 14 amino acids. In DNA, the CDR3 is TGTGCCAGCACCCCGGGAGCAGGGAACACTGAAGCTTTCTTT. Its protein is CASTPGAGNTEAFF.

V is TRBV12-3 or TRBV12-4 and J is TRBJ2-1; weak D call: TRBD1 (5 bases). The V gene lost 5 bases and the J gene lost 9 bases, with 11 bases spanning the gap. The CDR3 is 12 residues long. Here the CDR3 reads CASSTQGSEQFF. The CDR3 DNA follows: TGTGCCAGCAGTACGCAGGGAAGTGAGCAGTTCTTC.

The chain joins TRBV7-8 to TRBJ2-3; D is possibly TRBD1 (5 bases). V was cut by 6 bases and J by 4 bases, with 8 bases left in between. The CDR3 has 12 residues. Germline lookup yields CDR1 SGHVS and CDR2 FQNEAQ. The CDR3 nucleotides are TGTGCCAGCAGTTACAGGTCAGATACGCAGTATTTT. Its protein product is CASSYRSDTQYF.

The V and J genes are TRBV19 and TRBJ1-6, with TRBD1 matching 9 bases. Germline CDR1 is LNHDA and CDR2 is SQIVND (reference sequence). V lost 7 bases and J lost 9; bases outside the gene matches: 13. CDR3 length: 16 residues. CDR3 region: CASKSGTGNDGSPLHF. CDR3 DNA: TGTGCCAGTAAGTCGGGGACAGGGAACGATGGTTCACCCCTCCACTTT.

This clone was picked up one time. This chain connects TRBV6-5 to TRBJ1-1; D is uncertain. Per germline, CDR1 MNHEY and CDR2 SVGAGI. V lost 6 bases to trimming and J lost 0 bases, with 8 bases between them. The CDR3 covers 13 residues. The CDR3: CASRTYVNTEAFF. The DNA for the CDR3 is TGTGCCAGCAGAACTTACGTGAACACTGAAGCTTTCTTT.

V usage is TRBV6-5 and J usage is TRBJ1-2; TRBD1 aligns across 7 bases. CDR1 MNHEY and CDR2 SVGAGI come from the germline V gene. V shed 8 bases and J 6 bases; nucleotides not matched to a gene: 9. The CDR3 consists of 13 residues. The CDR3 here is CASQGQDADGYTF. The CDR3, as DNA: TGTGCCAGCCAAGGACAGGACGCCGATGGCTACACCTTC.

The chain recombines TRBV6-2 or TRBV6-3 with TRBJ2-7, with D uncertain. V dropped 4 bases and J dropped 0 bases, with 13 bases sitting between them. The CDR3 has 15 residues. CDR1 is MNHEY and CDR2 is SVGEGT in the germline V gene. The DNA for the CDR3 is TGTGCCAGCAGTTCTACAGTTCGTAACTCCTACGAGCAGTACTTC. It yields the protein CASSSTVRNSYEQYF.

This clone was found a few times. The chain carries TRBV6-6 and TRBJ2-2; 9 bases agree with TRBD2. Per the germline V gene, CDR1 is MNHNY and CDR2 is SVGAGI (reference sequence). V gave up 5 bases and J gave up 0 bases; unmatched junction bases: 7. The CDR3 extends over 17 amino acids. The CDR3, as DNA: TGTGCCAGCAGTCTGCCTAGCGGGACTGCGAACACCGGGGAGCTGTTTTTT. It codes for CASSLPSGTANTGELFF.

The rearrangement joins TRBV15 to TRBJ2-3; perhaps TRBD1 as D (5 bases). This CDR3 has 12 residues. The germline CDR1 and CDR2 sequences are LNHNV and YYDKDF (reference sequence). The V end lost 9 bases, the J end lost 3 bases, and 10 bases lay between the germline ends. The CDR3 is CATRQLTDTQYF. The CDR3 region has the DNA TGTGCCACTCGACAGTTGACAGATACGCAGTATTTT.

The chain joins TRBV19 to TRBJ2-5; 12 nucleotides agree with TRBD2. The germline V gene encodes CDR1 LNHDA and CDR2 SQIVND (reference sequence). This CDR3 has 16 amino acids. Trimming took 4 bases from V and 5 from J; bases not matched to a gene: 8. The CDR3 loop reads CASSRRTSGNRETQYF. The CDR3 coding sequence is TGTGCCAGTAGTAGGCGGACTAGCGGGAACCGGGAGACCCAGTACTTC. The full variable domain, in which reference TRBV19 and TRBJ2-5 provide the parts outside the CDR3, is DGGITQSPKYLFRKEGQNVTLSCEQNLNHDAMYWYRQDPGQGLRLIYYSQIVNDFQKGDIAEGYSVSREKKESFPLTVTSAQKNPTAFYLCASSRRTSGNRETQYFGPGTRLLVL.

The chain uses TRBV28 and TRBJ1-1, with D uncertain. The germline gives CDR1 MDHEN, CDR2 SYDVKM. This CDR3 region has 11 residues. V was clipped by 7 bases and J by 0 bases, with 3 bases between them. The CDR3 sequence: CASTVNTEAFF. CDR3 DNA: TGTGCCAGCACGGTGAACACTGAAGCTTTCTTT.

The genes are TRBV11-2 and TRBJ2-2, with a tentative D call TRBD2 (6 bases). This CDR3 has 14 residues. V was trimmed by 5 bases and J by 5 bases, leaving 12 bases between them. Germline loops: CDR1 SGHAT, CDR2 FQNNGV. The CDR3 DNA reads as TGTGCCAGCAGCCGTGACGGGGGTACCGGGGAGCTGTTTTTT. Its protein is CASSRDGGTGELFF.

The chain is built from TRBV12-3 or TRBV12-4 and TRBJ2-1; TRBD2 matches 12 bases. CDR3 length: 13 residues. V dropped 4 bases and J dropped 10; count of bases not matched to a gene: 2. The CDR3 protein is CASSSGTSGEQFF. CDR3 bases: TGTGCCAGCAGTTCCGGGACTAGCGGGGAGCAGTTCTTC.

The chain links TRBV6-2 or TRBV6-3 to TRBJ2-7; the D is unclear. CDR1 is MNHEY, CDR2 SVGEGT, per germline. Trimming removed 0 bases from V and 6 bases from J, with 9 bases in between. There are 13 residues in the CDR3. CDR3 sequence reads: CASSYSRHSEQYF. CDR3 nucleotide sequence: TGTGCCAGCAGTTACTCGCGCCATTCCGAGCAGTACTTC.

Concerning this clone itself: The sample contains more than one DNA sequence encoding this CDR3. The rearrangement uses TRBV20-1 and TRBJ2-7; no reliable D call. V was clipped by 3 bases and J by 6 bases, with 9 bases between them. Germline loops: CDR1 DFQATT, CDR2 SNEGSKA (reference sequence). The CDR3 consists of 11 residues. The CDR3 here is CSARSGFEQYV. In DNA, the CDR3 is TGCAGTGCTAGGTCGGGTTTCGAGCAGTACGTC.

This chain uses TRBV27 with TRBJ1-1, with 8 bases aligning to TRBD1. Germline V CDR1 and CDR2: MNHEY, SMNVEV (reference sequence). The ends lost 6 bases at V and 2 bases at J; junction bases unmatched: 14. The CDR3 is made up of 17 amino acids. For the CDR3, the DNA is TGTGCCAGCAGAGTTCACAGGGGGGGTATGGTAAACACTGAAGCTTTCTTT. Encoded protein: CASRVHRGGMVNTEAFF.

This chain uses TRBV5-1 with TRBJ2-7; maybe TRBD2 (6 bases). Trimming took off 0 bases at V and 3 bases at J, with 16 bases between the two ends. Germline V gives CDR1 SGHRS, CDR2 YFSETQ. The CDR3 spans 16 residues. The CDR3 is CASSLAGGRMNYEQYF. CDR3 DNA sequence: TGCGCCAGCAGCTTGGCCGGGGGTAGGATGAACTACGAGCAGTACTTC.

This clone was seen a few times. The gene calls are TRBV15 and TRBJ2-2; 10 positions agree with TRBD2. Germline V gene lookup returns CDR1 LNHNV and CDR2 YYDKDF (reference sequence). The CDR3 runs to 16 residues. The J segment lost 6 bases and the V segment lost 1 base, leaving 5 bases of the junction unmatched. The CDR3 bases are TGTGCCACCAGCAGAGTTCCAGCGGGGGGGCCCGGGGAGCTGTTTTTT. This translates into CATSRVPAGGPGELFF.